This T cell receptor (beta chain) comes out of a study of cytomegalovirus exposure and HLA in healthy donors. Study in general: HLA-typed donors were the source of 86 million or so unique TCRs held in an early data release.

The CDR3 runs to 16 residues. J lost 0 bases, V lost 4 bases, and 7 bases had no gene match. Per germline, CDR1 SGHVS and CDR2 FNYEAQ. Use of 60 Vbeta and 13 Jbeta primers characterized the PCR. Profiling relied on immunoSEQ multiplex PCR, and the TCRdb table lists in-frame clones only, not all of them. The sample holds about 140,000 clones, roughly 83% seen once. Donors showed nominal health when sampled, although they likely had unrecorded immune exposures. The chain links TRBV7-6 to TRBJ2-7; 9 positions agree with TRBD2. This TCR derives from a man aged 40-49 years in good health and CMV-seropositive. Sequencing input: PBMCs. CDR3 nucleotides: TGTGCCAGCAGCTCGGGGGCGACTAGCGGCTCCTACGAGCAGTACTTC. Protein product: CASSSGATSGSYEQYF. Drawing the rest from reference TRBV7-6 and TRBJ2-7, the complete variable domain is GAGVSQSPRYKVTKRGQDVALRCDPISGHVSLYWYRQALGQGPEFLTYFNYEAQQDKSGLPNDRFSAERPEGSISTLTIQRTEQRDSAMYRCASSSGATSGSYEQYFGPGTRLTVT.